This entry is about one T cell receptor beta chain. This sample was taken from a study of shared clonotypes between healthy human individuals. Libraries were prepared by immunoSEQ multiplex PCR; TCRdb keeps only in-frame clonotypes and omits some of them. The table has approximately 980,000 clones, less than 85% seen once. Per germline, CDR1 MDHEN and CDR2 SYDVKM. V gave up 5 bases and J gave up 4 bases; unmatched junction bases: 13. CDR3 length: 16 residues. The sequencing sample was made of memory CD4+ T cells sorted from blood. Subset given: CD45RA-negative fraction. The clonotype was recovered from a man younger than 30 in good health. This sequence joins TRBV28 and TRBJ1-2; 7 bases align to TRBD1. In DNA form, the CDR3 reads TGTGCCAGCAGTCTTTTGAAGGGGGCGCAGGGCTATGGCTACACCTTC. Its protein is CASSLLKGAQGYGYTF.